This TCR beta chain was identified during a study of blood T cell repertoires in COVID-19. Study-level background: The origin of the acute and convalescent COVID-19 samples was the United States, Italy and Spain. In each case, the material was cDNA or gDNA derived from T cells, B-cell-depleted T cells, or PBMCs.

The CDR3 spans 14 residues. V gave up 5 bases and J gave up 4 bases, with 13 bases separating them. CDR1 and CDR2 (germline): SEHNR, FQNEAQ (reference sequence). In the original processing: How many nucleated cells were present was estimated from reference gene primer amplification. Assay: immunoSEQ multiplex PCR; the TCRdb copy retains only in-frame clones and omits some. Clone size and V and J calls were adopted from that table, with D and trimming inferred from the DNA. The sample yields roughly 180,000 clones, 81% seen once. While infection was still active, Seattle patients were enrolled and then followed longitudinally.

The clonotype was recovered from a woman between 40 and 55 years old with COVID-19, enrolled during active disease. The rearrangement uses TRBV7-9 and TRBJ2-3; D unresolved. The specimen sequenced was peripheral blood. As DNA, the CDR3 is TGTGCCAGCAGCCTATATTCACGCGCAGATACGCAGTATTTT. This gives the protein CASSLYSRADTQYF. The full variable domain, with the rest looked up from reference TRBV7-9 and TRBJ2-3, is DTGVSQNPRHKITKRGQNVTFRCDPISEHNRLYWYRQTLGQGPEFLTYFQNEAQLEKSRLLSDRFSAERPKGSFSTLEIQRTEQGDSAMYLCASSLYSRADTQYFGPGTRLTVL.